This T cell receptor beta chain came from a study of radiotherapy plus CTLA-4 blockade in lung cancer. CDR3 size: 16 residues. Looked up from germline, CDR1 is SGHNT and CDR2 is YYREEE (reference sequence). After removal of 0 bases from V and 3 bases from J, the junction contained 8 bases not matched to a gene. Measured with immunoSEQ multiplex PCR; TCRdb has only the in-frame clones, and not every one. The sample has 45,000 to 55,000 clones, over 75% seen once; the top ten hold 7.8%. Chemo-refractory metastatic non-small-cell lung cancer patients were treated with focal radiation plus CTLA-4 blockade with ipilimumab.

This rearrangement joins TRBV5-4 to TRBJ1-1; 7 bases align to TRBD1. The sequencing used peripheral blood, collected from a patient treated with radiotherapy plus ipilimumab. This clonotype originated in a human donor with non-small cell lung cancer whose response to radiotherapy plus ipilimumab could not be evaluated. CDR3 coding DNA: TGTGCCAGCAGCTTGGTTGAGGGGGCAGGAGACACTGAAGCTTTCTTT. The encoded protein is CASSLVEGAGDTEAFF. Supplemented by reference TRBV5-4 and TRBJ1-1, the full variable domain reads ETGVTQSPTHLIKTRGQQVTLRCSSQSGHNTVSWYQQALGQGPQFIFQYYREEENGRGNFPPRFSGLQFPNYSSELNVNALELDDSALYLCASSLVEGAGDTEAFFGQGTRLTVV.